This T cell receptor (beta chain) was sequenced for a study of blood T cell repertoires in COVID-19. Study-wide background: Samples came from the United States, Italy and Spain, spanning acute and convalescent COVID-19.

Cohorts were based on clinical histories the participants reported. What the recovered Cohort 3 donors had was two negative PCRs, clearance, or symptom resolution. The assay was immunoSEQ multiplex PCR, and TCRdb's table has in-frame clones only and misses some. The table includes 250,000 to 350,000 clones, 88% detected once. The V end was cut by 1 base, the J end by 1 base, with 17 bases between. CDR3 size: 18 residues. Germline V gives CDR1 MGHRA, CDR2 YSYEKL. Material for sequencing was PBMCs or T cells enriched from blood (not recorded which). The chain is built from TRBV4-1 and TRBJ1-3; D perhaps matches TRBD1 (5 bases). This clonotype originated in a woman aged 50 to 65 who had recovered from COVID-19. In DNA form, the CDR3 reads TGCGCCAGCAGCCAAGGAGGGAGGGGTACTTGGTCTGGAAACACCATATATTTT. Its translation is CASSQGGRGTWSGNTIYF.